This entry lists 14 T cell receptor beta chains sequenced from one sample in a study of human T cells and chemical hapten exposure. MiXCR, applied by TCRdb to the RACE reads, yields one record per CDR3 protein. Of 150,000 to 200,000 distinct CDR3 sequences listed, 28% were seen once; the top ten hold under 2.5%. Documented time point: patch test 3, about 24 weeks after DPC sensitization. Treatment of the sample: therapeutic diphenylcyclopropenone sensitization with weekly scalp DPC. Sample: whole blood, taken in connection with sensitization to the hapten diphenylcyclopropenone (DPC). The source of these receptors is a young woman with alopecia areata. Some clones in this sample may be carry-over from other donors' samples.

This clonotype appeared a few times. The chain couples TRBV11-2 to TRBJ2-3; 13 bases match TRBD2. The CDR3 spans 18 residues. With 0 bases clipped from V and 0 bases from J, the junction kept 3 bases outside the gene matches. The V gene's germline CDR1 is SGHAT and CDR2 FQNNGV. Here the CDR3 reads CASSLELGLAGSTDTQYF. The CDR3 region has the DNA TGTGCCAGCAGCTTAGAGTTGGGACTAGCGGGGAGCACAGATACGCAGTATTTT.

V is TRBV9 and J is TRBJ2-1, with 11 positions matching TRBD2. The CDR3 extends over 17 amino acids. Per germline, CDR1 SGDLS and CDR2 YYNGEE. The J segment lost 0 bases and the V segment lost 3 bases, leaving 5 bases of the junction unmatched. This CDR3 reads CASSGASGRSSYNEQFF. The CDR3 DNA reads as TGTGCCAGCAGCGGGGCTAGCGGGAGGAGCTCCTACAATGAGCAGTTCTTC. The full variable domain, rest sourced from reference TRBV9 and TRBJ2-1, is DSGVTQTPKHLITATGQRVTLRCSPRSGDLSVYWYQQSLDQGLQFLIQYYNGEERAKGNILERFSAQQFPDLHSELNLSSLELGDSALYFCASSGASGRSSYNEQFFGPGTRLTVL.

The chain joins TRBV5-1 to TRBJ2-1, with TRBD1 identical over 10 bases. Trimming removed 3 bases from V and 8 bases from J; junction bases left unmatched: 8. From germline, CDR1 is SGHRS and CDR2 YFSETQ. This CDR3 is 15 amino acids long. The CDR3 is CASSSSPGQGYEQFF. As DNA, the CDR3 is TGCGCCAGCAGCTCAAGTCCGGGACAGGGGTATGAGCAGTTCTTC. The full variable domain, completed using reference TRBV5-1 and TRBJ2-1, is KAGVTQTPRYLIKTRGQQVTLSCSPISGHRSVSWYQQTPGQGLQFLFEYFSETQRNKGNFPGRFSGRQFSNSRSEMNVSTLELGDSALYLCASSSSPGQGYEQFFGPGTRLTVL.

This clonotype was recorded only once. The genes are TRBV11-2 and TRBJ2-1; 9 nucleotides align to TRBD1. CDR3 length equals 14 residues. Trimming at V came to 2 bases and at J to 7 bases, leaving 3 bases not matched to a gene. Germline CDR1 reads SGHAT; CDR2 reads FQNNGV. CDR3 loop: CASSLTGGSNEQFF. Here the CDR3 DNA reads TGTGCCAGCAGCTTAACAGGGGGCTCGAATGAGCAGTTCTTC.

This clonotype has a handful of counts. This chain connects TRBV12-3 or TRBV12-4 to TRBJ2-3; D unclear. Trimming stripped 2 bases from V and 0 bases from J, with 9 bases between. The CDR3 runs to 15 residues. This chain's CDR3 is CASSLSKGSTDTQYF. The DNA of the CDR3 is TGTGCCAGCAGTTTATCCAAAGGGAGCACAGATACGCAGTATTTT.

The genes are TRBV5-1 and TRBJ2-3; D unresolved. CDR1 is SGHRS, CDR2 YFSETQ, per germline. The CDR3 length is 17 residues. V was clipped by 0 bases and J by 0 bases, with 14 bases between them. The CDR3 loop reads CASSLVSRQSSTDTQYF. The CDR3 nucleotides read TGCGCCAGCAGCTTGGTCAGCCGGCAGTCTAGCACAGATACGCAGTATTTT.

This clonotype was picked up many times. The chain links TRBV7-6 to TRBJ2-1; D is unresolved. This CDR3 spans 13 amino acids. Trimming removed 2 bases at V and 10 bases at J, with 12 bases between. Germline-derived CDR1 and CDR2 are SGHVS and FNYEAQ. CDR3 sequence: CASSLLVGKEQFF. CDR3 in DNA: TGTGCCAGCAGCTTACTAGTGGGAAAGGAGCAGTTCTTC.

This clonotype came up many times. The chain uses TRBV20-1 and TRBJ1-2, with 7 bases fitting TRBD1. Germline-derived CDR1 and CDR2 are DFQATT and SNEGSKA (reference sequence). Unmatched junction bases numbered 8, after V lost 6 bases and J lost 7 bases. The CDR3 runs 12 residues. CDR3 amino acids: CSARGQAGGYTF. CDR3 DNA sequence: TGCAGTGCCCGCGGACAGGCAGGTGGCTACACCTTC.

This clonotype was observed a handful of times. The CDR3 is CASSLERPPLEAFF. Here the CDR3 DNA reads TGCGCCAGCAGCTTGGAGCGACCTCCTCTGGAAGCTTTCTTT. The V call is TRBV5-1, the J call TRBJ1-1; D remains unclear. CDR1 and CDR2 (germline): SGHRS, YFSETQ. V lost 0 bases and J lost 8, with 14 bases in between. This CDR3 spans 14 amino acids.

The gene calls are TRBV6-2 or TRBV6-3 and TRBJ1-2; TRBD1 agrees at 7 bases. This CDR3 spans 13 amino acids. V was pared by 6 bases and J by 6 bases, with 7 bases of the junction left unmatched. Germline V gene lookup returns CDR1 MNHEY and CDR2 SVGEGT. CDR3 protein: CASRIQGQDGYTF. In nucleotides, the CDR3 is TGTGCCAGCAGGATACAGGGGCAGGATGGCTACACCTTC.

CDR3: CASSLVQATEAFF. DNA of the CDR3: TGTGCCAGCAGTCTTGTCCAAGCTACTGAAGCTTTCTTT. The gene calls are TRBV6-2 or TRBV6-3 and TRBJ1-1; D is uncertain. Germline V gene data show CDR1 as MNHEY and CDR2 as SVGEGT. This CDR3 comprises 13 residues. Trimming took off 5 bases at V and 5 bases at J, with 12 bases between the two ends.

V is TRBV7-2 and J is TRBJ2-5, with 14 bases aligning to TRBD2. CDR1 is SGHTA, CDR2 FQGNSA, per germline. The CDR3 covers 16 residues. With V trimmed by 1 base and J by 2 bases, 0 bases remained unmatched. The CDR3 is CASSLGTSGGQETQYF. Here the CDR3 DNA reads TGTGCCAGCAGCTTAGGGACTAGCGGGGGGCAAGAGACCCAGTACTTC.

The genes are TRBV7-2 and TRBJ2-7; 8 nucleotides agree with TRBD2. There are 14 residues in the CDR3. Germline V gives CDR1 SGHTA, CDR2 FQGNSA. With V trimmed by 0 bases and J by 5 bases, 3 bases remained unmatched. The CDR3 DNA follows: TGTGCCAGCAGCTTAGCGGGGACTAGTAACGAGCAGTACTTC. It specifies CASSLAGTSNEQYF.

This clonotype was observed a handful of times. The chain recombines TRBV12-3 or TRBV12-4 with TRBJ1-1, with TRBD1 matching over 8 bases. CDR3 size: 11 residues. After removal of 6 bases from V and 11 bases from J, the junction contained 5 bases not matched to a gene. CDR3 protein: CASRWGQVAFF. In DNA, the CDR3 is TGTGCCAGCAGGTGGGGACAGGTCGCTTTCTTT.